This TCR beta chain was sequenced during a study of cytomegalovirus exposure and HLA in healthy donors. Study results and limitations: Reportedly, diagnosis of cytomegalovirus status by the classifier showed high specificity and sensitivity.

The CDR3 totals 12 residues. CDR1 and CDR2 from the germline V gene are SQVTM and ANQGSEA. V was shortened by 3 bases and J by 0 bases, with 5 bases between the two germline ends. With 60 Vbeta and 13 Jbeta primers, the PCR was carried out. This table comes from immunoSEQ multiplex PCR, and its TCRdb copy is limited to in-frame clones, with some not included. The sample contains approximately 170,000 clones, more than 60% of which appear only once. For this clone: Its antigen is unidentified.

The sequencing input was PBMCs. The sequence was collected from a female donor in good health and CMV-seronegative. The J gene is TRBJ1-1, the V gene TRBV29-1; D is ambiguous. The CDR3 spells CSVDAVNTEAFF. CDR3 DNA: TGCAGCGTTGATGCAGTGAACACTGAAGCTTTCTTT.